This T cell receptor beta chain emerged from a study of shared clonotypes between healthy human individuals. The assay was carried out at the deep level. Several immunoSEQ plates held equal portions of the genomic DNA taken from each subset. Per the original methods: Filtering was not the same, since immunoSEQ gave junction-only sequences without quality scores. The repertoire was sequenced with immunoSEQ multiplex PCR; TCRdb's copy has only in-frame clones and lacks some. That table is the source of V, J and clone size, and D and trimming were worked out from the DNA. Here the sample spans about 1.5 million clones, 95% to 99% being singletons. Healthy HIV-negative adults without recent acute infections or vaccinations served as donors. V was cut by 7 bases and J by 5 bases, with 8 bases left in between. CDR1 is SNHLY and CDR2 is FYNNEI in the germline V gene. There are 11 residues in the CDR3.

J is TRBJ2-5 and V is TRBV2; no clear D. This receptor was obtained from a man aged 25-45 years in good health. The source material was naive CD4+ T cells sorted from blood. Subset here: CD45RA+ positively selected. The CDR3 coding sequence is TGTGCCAGCAACTCCGGGGAGACCCAGTACTTC. Its translation: CASNSGETQYF.